This T cell receptor (beta chain) is drawn from a study of cytomegalovirus exposure and HLA in healthy donors. The method was immunoSEQ multiplex PCR; TCRdb's version includes in-frame clones alone and lacks a portion of them. The data hold some 73,000 clones, with over 85% observed a single time. With 6 bases clipped from V and 6 bases from J, the junction kept 9 bases outside the gene matches. The CDR3 loop spans 13 amino acids. Germline lookup yields CDR1 SQVTM and CDR2 ANQGSEA. Sequencing used PBMCs. J is TRBJ2-7 and V is TRBV29-1, with 9 bases identical to TRBD1. The sequence was obtained from a woman younger than 30 in good health and CMV-seropositive. The CDR3 spells CSVWTGVGSEQYF. The DNA of the CDR3 is TGCAGCGTGTGGACAGGGGTTGGTAGCGAGCAGTACTTC.